The TCR beta chain described here comes from a study of OX40 agonist ivuxolimab in advanced cancers. Study-wide context: In this cohort, patients received ivuxolimab, an agonistic anti-OX40 (CD134) antibody. Treatment received earlier with anti-PD-1, anti-PD-L1 or anti-CTLA-4 agents was allowed, and over 30% had some.

No patient had autoimmune disease or received systemic immunosuppression. In this sample, this clone turned up once. Its antigen is still unknown. Study-wide results and caveats: In the 0.1 to 3.0 mg/kg range, CD4+ and CD8+ blood T cells had expanded clonally by week 6.

TCRdb's table, derived via immunoSEQ multiplex PCR, lists solely in-frame clones and lacks some. Of 70,000 to 85,000 clones listed, around 83% are singletons. V was cut by 5 bases and J by 2 bases, with 10 bases left in between. This CDR3 spans 13 amino acids. Germline V gives CDR1 SGHTA, CDR2 FQGTGA. Material: CD4+ or CD8+ T cells sorted from blood, obtained in a trial of the OX40 agonist ivuxolimab. The chain carries TRBV7-3 and TRBJ2-7; D not resolved. The receptor comes from an adult with an advanced solid tumor such as melanoma, head and neck, liver or kidney cancer. Here the CDR3 DNA reads TGTGCCAGCAGCCGGAACACCGCCTACGAGCAGTACTTC. This translates into CASSRNTAYEQYF.